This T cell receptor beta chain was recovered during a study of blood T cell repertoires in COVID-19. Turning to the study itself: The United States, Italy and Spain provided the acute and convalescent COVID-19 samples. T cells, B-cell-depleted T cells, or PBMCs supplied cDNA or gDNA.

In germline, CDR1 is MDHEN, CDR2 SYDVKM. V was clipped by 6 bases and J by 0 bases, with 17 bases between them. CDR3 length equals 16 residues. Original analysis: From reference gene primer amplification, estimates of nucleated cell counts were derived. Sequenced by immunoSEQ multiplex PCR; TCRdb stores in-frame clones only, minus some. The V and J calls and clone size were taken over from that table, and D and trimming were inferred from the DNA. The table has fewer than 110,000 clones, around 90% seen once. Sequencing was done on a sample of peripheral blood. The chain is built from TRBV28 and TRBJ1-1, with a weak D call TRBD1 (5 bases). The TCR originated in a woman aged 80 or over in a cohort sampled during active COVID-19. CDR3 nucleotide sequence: TGTGCCAGCAGCTCCGCTCTAGGGGCGATGAACACTGAAGCTTTCTTT. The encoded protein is CASSSALGAMNTEAFF. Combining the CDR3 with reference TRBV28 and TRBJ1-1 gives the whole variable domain DVKVTQSSRYLVKRTGEKVFLECVQDMDHENMFWYRQDPGLGLRLIYFSYDVKMKEKGDIPEGYSVSREKKERFSLILESASTNQTSMYLCASSSALGAMNTEAFFGQGTRLTVV.